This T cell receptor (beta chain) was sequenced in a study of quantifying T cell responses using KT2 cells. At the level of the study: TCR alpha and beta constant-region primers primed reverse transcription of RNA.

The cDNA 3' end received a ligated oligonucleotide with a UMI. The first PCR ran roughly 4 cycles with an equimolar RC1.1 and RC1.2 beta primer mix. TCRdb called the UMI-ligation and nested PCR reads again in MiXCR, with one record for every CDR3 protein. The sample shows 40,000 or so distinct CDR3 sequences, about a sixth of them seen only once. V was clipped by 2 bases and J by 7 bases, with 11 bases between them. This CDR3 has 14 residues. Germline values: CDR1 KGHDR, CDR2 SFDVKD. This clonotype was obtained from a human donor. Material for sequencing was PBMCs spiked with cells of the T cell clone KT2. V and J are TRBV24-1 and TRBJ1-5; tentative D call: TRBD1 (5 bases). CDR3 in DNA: TGTGCCACCAGTGATTCTAAGGGGTTCCAGCCCCAGCATTTT. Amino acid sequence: CATSDSKGFQPQHF.